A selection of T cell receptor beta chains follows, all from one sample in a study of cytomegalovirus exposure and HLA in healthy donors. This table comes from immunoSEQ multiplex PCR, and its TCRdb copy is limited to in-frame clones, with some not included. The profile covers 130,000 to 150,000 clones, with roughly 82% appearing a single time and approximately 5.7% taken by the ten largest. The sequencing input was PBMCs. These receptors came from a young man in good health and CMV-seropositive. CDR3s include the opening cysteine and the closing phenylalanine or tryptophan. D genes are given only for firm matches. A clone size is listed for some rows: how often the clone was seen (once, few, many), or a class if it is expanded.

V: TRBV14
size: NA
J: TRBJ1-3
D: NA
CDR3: CASSQGSPRAIYF
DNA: TGTGCCAGCAGCCAAGGGAGTCCGAGAGCCATATATTTT

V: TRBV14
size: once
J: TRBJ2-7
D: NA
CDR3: CASSQVLAVNSYEQYF
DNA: TGTGCCAGCAGCCAAGTGTTGGCAGTAAACTCCTACGAGCAGTACTTC

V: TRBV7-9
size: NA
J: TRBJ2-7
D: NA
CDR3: CASSRDYSYEQYF
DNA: TGTGCCAGCAGCCGTGACTACTCCTACGAGCAGTACTTC

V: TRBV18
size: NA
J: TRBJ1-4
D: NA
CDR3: CASSRGTNEKLFF
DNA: TGTGCCAGCTCACGCGGAACTAATGAAAAACTGTTTTTT

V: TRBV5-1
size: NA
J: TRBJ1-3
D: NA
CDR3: CASSRTATGNTIYF
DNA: TGCGCCAGCAGCCGGACAGCTACTGGAAACACCATATATTTT

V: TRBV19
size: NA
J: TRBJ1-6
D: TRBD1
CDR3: CASSIEGAPYNSPLHF
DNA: TGTGCCAGTAGTATCGAGGGGGCCCCGTATAATTCACCCCTCCACTTT

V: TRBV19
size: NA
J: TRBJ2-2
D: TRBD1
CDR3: CASSVTGVGTGELFF
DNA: TGTGCCAGTAGTGTCACAGGGGTCGGCACCGGGGAGCTGTTTTTT

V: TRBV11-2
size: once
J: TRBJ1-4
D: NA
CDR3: CASSLYGKLFF
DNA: TGTGCCAGCAGCCTATATGGAAAACTGTTTTTT

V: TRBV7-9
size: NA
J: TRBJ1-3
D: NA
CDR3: CASSLGQLGNTIYF
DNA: TGTGCCAGCAGCTTAGGACAGCTTGGAAACACCATATATTTT

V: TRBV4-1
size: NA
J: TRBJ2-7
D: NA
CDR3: CASSQFSQATYEQYF
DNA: TGCGCCAGCAGCCAGTTTTCCCAGGCCACCTACGAGCAGTACTTC

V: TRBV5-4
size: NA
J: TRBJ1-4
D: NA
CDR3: CASSLKWGEGEKLFF
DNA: TGTGCCAGCAGCTTGAAATGGGGGGAAGGGGAAAAACTGTTTTTT

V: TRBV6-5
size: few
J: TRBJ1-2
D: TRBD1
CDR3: CASRSGTGNYGYTF
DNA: TGTGCCAGCAGATCCGGGACAGGGAACTATGGCTACACCTTC

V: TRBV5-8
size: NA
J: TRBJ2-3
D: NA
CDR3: CASSWRGTDTQYF
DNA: TGTGCCAGCAGCTGGAGAGGGACAGATACGCAGTATTTT

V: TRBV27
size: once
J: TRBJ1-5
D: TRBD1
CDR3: CASSPGDRGWVQPQHF
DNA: TGTGCCAGCTCGCCCGGGGACAGGGGTTGGGTTCAGCCCCAGCATTTT

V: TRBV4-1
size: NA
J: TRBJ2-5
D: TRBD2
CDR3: CASSPSGGEETQYF
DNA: TGCGCCAGCAGCCCGTCGGGAGGGGAAGAGACCCAGTACTTC

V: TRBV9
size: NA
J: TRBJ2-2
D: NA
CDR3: CASSAGHADRTGELFF
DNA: TGTGCCAGCAGCGCGGGACATGCGGACAGAACCGGGGAGCTGTTTTTT

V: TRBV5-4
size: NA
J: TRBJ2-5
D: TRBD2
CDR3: CASSGTSGGAIETQYF
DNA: TGTGCCAGCAGCGGGACGAGCGGGGGGGCCATAGAGACCCAGTACTTC